This entry describes one T cell receptor beta chain. This specimen comes from a study of identical twins. TCRdb redid the calling of the 5' RACE reads with MiXCR, one entry per CDR3 protein. The sample holds 350,000 to 600,000 distinct CDR3 sequences, 13% to 15% seen once. These same data were also listed under a study on yellow fever vaccine responses in identical twins.

Sequenced sample: CD4+ T cells sorted from blood. The receptor was derived from a woman under 30 in good health.

CDR3 DNA: TGCGCCAGCAGCTTGGGCCTCATCTATGGCTACACCTTC. It is translated as CASSLGLIYGYTF. The chain combines TRBV5-1 with TRBJ1-2; no clear D gene. CDR3 length: 13 amino acids. Germline CDR1 reads SGHRS; CDR2 reads YFSETQ. V was clipped by 0 bases and J by 4 bases, with 7 bases between them.